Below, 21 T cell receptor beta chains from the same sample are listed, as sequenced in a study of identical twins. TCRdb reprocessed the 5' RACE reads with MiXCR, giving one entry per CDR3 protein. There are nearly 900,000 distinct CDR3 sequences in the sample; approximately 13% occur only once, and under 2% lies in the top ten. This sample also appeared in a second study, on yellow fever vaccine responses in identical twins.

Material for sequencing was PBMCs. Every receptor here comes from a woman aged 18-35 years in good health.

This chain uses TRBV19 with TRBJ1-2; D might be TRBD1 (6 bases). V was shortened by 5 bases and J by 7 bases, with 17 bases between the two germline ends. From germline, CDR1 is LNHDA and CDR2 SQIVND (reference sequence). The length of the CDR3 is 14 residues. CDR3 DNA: TGTGCCAGTAGTTTATTCGGGCAGGGGTTTGGCTACACCTTC. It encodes CASSLFGQGFGYTF. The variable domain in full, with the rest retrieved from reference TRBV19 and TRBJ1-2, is DGGITQSPKYLFRKEGQNVTLSCEQNLNHDAMYWYRQDPGQGLRLIYYSQIVNDFQKGDIAEGYSVSREKKESFPLTVTSAQKNPTAFYLCASSLFGQGFGYTFGSGTRLTVV.

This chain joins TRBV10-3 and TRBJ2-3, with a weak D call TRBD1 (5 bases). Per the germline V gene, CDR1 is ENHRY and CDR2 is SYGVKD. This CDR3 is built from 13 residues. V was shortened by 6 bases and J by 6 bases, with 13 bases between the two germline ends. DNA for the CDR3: TGTGCCATCAGAACAGAGGACAAGGATACGCAGTATTTT. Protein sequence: CAIRTEDKDTQYF.

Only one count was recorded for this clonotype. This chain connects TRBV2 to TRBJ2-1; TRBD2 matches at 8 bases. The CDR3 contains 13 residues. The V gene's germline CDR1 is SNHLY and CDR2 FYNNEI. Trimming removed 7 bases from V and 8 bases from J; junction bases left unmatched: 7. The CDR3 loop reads CASKRESLHEQFF. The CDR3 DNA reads TGTGCCAGCAAGCGGGAGTCTCTGCATGAGCAGTTCTTC.

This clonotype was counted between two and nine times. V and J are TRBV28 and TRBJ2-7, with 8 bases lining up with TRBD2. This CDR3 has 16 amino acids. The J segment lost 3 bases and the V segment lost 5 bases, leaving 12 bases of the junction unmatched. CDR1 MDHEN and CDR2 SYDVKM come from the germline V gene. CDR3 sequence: CASSPLGAGELYEQYF. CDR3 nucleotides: TGTGCCAGCAGTCCCCTTGGAGCGGGAGAACTCTACGAGCAGTACTTC.

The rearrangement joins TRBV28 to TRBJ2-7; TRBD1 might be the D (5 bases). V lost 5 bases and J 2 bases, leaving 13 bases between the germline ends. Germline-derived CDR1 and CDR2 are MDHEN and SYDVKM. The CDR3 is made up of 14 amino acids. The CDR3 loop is CASSMQGVTYEQYV. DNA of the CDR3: TGTGCCAGCAGTATGCAGGGTGTCACCTACGAGCAGTACGTC.

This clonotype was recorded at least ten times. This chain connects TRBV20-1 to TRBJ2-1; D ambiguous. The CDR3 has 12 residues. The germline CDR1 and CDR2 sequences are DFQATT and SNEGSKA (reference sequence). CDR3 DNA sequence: TGCCTGTGTGGAGATACCTACAATGAGCAGTTCTTC. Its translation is CLCGDTYNEQFF.

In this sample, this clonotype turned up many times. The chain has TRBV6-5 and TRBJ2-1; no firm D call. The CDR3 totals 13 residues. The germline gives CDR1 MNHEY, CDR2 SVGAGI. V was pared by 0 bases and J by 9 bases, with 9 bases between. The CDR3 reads CASSYSGVGEQFF. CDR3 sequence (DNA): TGTGCCAGCAGTTACTCTGGGGTTGGTGAGCAGTTCTTC.

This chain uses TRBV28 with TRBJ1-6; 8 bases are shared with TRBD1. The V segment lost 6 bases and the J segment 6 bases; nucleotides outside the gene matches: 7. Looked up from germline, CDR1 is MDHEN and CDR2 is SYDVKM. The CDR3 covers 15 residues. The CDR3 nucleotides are TGTGCCAGCAGATCACAGGACAGGGCTAATTCACCCCTCCACTTT. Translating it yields CASRSQDRANSPLHF.

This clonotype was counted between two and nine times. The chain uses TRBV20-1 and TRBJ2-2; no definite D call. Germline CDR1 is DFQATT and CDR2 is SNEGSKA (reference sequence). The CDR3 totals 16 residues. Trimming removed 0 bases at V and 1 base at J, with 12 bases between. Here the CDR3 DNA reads TGCAGTGCTAGAGACCTCGCCACTATGAACACCGGGGAGCTGTTTTTT. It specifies CSARDLATMNTGELFF.

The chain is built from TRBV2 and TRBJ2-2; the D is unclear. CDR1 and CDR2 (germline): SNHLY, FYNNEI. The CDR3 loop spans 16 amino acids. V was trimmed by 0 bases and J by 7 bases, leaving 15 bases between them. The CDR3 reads CASSEASGPPGGELFF. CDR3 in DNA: TGTGCCAGCAGTGAAGCGTCGGGCCCTCCCGGCGGGGAGCTGTTTTTT.

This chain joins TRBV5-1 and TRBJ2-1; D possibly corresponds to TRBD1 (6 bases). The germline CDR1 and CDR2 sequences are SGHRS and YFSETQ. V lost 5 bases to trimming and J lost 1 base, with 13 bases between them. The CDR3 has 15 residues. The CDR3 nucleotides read TGCGCCAGCAGGGAACCCGGGACATCCTACAATGAGCAGTTCTTC. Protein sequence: CASREPGTSYNEQFF.

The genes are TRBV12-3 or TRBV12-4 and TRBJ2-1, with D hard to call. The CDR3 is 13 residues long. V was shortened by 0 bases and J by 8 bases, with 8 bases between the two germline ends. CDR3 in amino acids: CASSLASVDEQFF. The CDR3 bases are TGTGCCAGCAGTTTAGCTTCGGTAGATGAGCAGTTCTTC.

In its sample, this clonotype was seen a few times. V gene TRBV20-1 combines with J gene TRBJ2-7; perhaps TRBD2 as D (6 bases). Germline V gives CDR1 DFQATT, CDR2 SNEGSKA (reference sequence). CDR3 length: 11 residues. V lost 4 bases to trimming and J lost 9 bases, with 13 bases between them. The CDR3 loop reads CSANSGLRQYV. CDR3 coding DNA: TGCAGTGCTAATAGCGGCCTACGGCAGTACGTC.

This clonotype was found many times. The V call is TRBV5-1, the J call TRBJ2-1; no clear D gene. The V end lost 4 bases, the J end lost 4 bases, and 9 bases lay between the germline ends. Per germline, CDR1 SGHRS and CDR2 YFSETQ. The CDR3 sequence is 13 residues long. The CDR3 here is CASSANEYNEQFF. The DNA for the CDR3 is TGCGCCAGCAGCGCGAATGAATACAATGAGCAGTTCTTC.

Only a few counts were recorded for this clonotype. The CDR3 DNA follows: TGCGCCAGCAGCCAAGAGGTCCGGGGCTACGAGCAGTACGTC. This gives the protein CASSQEVRGYEQYV. The gene calls are TRBV4-1 and TRBJ2-7; D might be TRBD2 (5 bases). V lost 0 bases to trimming and J lost 3 bases, with 9 bases between them. There are 14 residues in the CDR3. Per germline, CDR1 MGHRA and CDR2 YSYEKL.

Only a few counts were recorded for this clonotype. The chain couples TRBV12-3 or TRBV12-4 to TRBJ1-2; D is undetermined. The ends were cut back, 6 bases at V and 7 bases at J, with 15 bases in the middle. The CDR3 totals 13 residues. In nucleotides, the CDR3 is TGTGCCAGCAGGGACGGAATATCGGGTGGCTACACCTTC. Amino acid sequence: CASRDGISGGYTF.

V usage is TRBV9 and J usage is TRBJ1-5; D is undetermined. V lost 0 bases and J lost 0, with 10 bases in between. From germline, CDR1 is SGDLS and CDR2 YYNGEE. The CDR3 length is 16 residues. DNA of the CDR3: TGTGCCAGCAGCGTAGCTGTCACCCATAGCAATCAGCCCCAGCATTTT. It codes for CASSVAVTHSNQPQHF.

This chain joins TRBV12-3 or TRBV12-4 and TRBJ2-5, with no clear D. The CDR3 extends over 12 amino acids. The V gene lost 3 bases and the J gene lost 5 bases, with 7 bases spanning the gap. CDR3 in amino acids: CASSFVSETQYF. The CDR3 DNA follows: TGTGCCAGCAGTTTCGTGTCTGAGACCCAGTACTTC.

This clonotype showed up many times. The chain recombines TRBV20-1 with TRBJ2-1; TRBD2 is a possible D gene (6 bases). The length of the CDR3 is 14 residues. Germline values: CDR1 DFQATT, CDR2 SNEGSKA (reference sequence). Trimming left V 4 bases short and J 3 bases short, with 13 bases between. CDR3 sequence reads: CSATGLTNYNEQFF. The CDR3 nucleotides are TGCAGTGCTACGGGACTGACAAACTACAATGAGCAGTTCTTC.

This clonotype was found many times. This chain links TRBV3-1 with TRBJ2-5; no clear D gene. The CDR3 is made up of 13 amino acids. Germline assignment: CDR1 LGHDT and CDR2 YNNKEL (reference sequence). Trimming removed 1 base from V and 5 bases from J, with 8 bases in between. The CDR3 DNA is TGTGCCAGCAGCCAAGGAAGGGCGGAGACCCAGTACTTC. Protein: CASSQGRAETQYF.

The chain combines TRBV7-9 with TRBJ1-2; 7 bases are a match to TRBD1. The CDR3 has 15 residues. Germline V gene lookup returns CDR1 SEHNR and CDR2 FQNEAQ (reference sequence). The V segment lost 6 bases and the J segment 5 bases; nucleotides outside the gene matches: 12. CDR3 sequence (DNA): TGTGCCAGCAGTGGCGGGCCAGCAGGGGGGTATGGCTACACCTTC. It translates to CASSGGPAGGYGYTF.